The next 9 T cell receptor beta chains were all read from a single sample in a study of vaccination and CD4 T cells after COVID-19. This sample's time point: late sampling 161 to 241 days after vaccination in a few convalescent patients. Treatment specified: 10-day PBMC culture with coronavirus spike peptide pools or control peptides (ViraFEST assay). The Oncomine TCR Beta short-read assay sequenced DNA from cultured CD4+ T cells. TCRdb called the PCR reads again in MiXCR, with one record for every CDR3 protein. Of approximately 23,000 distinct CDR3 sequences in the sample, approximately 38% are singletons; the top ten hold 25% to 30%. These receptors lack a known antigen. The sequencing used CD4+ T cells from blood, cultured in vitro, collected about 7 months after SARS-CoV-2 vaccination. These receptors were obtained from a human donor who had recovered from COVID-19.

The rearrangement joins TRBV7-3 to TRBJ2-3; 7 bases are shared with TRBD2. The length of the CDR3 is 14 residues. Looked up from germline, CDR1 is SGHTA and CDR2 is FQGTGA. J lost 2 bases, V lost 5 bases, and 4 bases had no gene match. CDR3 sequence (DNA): TGTGCCAGCAGCCCTCTAGCGGACACAGATACGCAGTATTTT. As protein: CASSPLADTDTQYF.

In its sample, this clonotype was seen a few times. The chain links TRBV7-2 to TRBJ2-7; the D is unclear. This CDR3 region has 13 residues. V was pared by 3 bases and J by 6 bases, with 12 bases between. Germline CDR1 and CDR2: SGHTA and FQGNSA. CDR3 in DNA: TGTGCCAGCAGCTTTCAGGACCCCCTCGAGCAGTACTTC. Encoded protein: CASSFQDPLEQYF.

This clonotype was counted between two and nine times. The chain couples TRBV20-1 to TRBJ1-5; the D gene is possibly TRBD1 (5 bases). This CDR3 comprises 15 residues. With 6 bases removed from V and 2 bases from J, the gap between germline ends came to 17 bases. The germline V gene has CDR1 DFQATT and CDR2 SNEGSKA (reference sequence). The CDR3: CSALPGGSGNQPQHF. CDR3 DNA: TGCAGTGCCCTCCCGGGGGGTAGCGGCAATCAGCCCCAGCATTTT.

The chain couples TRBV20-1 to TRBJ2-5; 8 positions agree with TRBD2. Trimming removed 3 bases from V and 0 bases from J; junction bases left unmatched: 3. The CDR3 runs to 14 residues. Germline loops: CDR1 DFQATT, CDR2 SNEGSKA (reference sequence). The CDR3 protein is CSASGGGNQETQYF. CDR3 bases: TGCAGTGCTAGCGGGGGGGGGAACCAAGAGACCCAGTACTTC.

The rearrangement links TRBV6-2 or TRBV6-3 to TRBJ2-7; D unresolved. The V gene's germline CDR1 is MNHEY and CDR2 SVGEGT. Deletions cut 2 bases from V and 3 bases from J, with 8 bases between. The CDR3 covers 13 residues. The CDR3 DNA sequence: TGTGCCAGCAGTTACCTCCGGGTCTACGAGCAGTACTTC. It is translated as CASSYLRVYEQYF.

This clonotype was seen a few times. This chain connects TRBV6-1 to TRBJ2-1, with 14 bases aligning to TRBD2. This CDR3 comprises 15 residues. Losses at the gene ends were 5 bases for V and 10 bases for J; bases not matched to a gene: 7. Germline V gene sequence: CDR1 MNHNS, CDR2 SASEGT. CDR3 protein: CASSLTSGGAGEQFF. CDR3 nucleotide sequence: TGTGCCAGCAGTCTGACTAGCGGGGGGGCAGGGGAGCAGTTCTTC.

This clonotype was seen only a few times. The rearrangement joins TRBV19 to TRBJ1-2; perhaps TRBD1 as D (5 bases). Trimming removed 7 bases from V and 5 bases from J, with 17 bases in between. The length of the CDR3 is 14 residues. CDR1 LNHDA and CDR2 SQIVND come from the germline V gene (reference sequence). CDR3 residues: CASNIERRGYGYTF. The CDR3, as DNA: TGTGCCAGTAATATTGAAAGGAGGGGATATGGCTACACCTTC.

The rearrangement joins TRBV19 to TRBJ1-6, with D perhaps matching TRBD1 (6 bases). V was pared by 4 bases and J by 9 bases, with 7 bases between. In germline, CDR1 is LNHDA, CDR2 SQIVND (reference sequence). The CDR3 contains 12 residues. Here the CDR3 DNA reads TGTGCCAGTAGTAGCAGGGGTTCACCCCTCCACTTT. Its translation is CASSSRGSPLHF.

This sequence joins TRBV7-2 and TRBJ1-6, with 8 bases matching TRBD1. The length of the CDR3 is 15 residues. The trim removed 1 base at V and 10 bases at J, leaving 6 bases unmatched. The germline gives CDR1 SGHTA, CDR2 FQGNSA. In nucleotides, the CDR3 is TGTGCCAGCAGCTTAGAGGGACAGGTTCTCTCACCCCTCCACTTT. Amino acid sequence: CASSLEGQVLSPLHF.